What follows is one TCR beta chain and its context. The antigen is not known. The sample comes from a study of T cells after yellow fever vaccination. Points from the study as a whole: Clones from primary vaccination mostly reappeared after the booster (approximately 96% CD4, about 88% CD8). Secondary responses were weaker yet peaked faster, day 5 versus 15. The study noted that FACS-sorted repertoires could contain abundant clonotypes contaminating from the bulk population.

The V gene lost 4 bases and the J gene lost 7 bases, with 18 bases spanning the gap. Per the germline V gene, CDR1 is SGHRS and CDR2 is YFSETQ. The CDR3 runs 16 residues. A 5'RACE template-switching step, the method used to make TCR cDNA, added a universal primer site and UMIs. TCRdb recomputed calls from the 5' RACE reads with MiXCR, one row per CDR3 protein. Of 500,000 to 550,000 distinct CDR3 sequences in the sample, about a fifth were seen once. The source of this sequence is a man younger than 35 who received the YFV17D yellow fever vaccine. This chain links TRBV5-1 with TRBJ1-6; possibly TRBD1 for D (5 bases). The specimen comprised PBMCs, sampled roughly 20 days after the first yellow fever vaccination. The CDR3 DNA sequence: TGCGCCAGCAGCGGTGGTGCCGACAGCAAAAATTCACCCCTCCACTTT. Translated: CASSGGADSKNSPLHF.